This T cell receptor beta chain was profiled in a study of T cell repertoires in cytomegalovirus infection. For the study at large: Indications came from public TCR beta signatures; they pointed to CMV infection and to a matching HLA type. General study points: Clonotypes of TCR beta that were HLA-C-restricted and CMV-specific dominated the ex vivo response. Carriers of CMV plus the relevant HLA were identified by cumulative public TCR beta family frequency.

TCRdb redid the calling of the reads with MiXCR, one entry per CDR3 protein. The sample contains under 300,000 distinct CDR3 sequences, roughly 12% of which appear only once. Worth noting for this clonotype: Its matching antigen is unknown.

The CDR3 is 15 amino acids. Trimming at V came to 0 bases and at J to 7 bases, leaving 6 bases not matched to a gene. Germline V gene lookup returns CDR1 KGHSH and CDR2 LQKENI. The receptor comes from a human donor in good health (CMV status not recorded). Some clones in this sample may be carry-over from other donors' samples. Specimen: PBMCs. The rearrangement uses TRBV18 and TRBJ1-3; 7 nucleotides match TRBD1. Written as DNA, the CDR3 is TGTGCCAGCTCACCACCAATCGGGACAGCCAACACCATATATTTT. Amino acid sequence: CASSPPIGTANTIYF. Together with reference TRBV18 and TRBJ1-3, the CDR3 gives the full variable domain: NAGVMQNPRHLVRRRGQEARLRCSPMKGHSHVYWYRQLPEEGLKFMVYLQKENIIDESGMPKERFSAEFPKEGPSILRIQQVVRGDSAAYFCASSPPIGTANTIYFGEGSWLTVV.